This TCR beta chain was documented in a study of Ad26.COV2.S vaccination and SARS-CoV-2 variants. Study-wide findings and caveats: Vaccine and placebo recipients had similar non-spike TCR breadth. In TCR breadth and depth analyses, total T cell responses may have been underestimated. Reports say spike-specific CD8+ and CD4+ T cell responses covered substantial breadth after vaccination.

On this clone itself: No antigen is known for it.

Described treatment: roughly 19 received Ad26.COV2.S at low or high dose, single or two shots; a few received placebo; per-sample allocation not given. On day 63 after the first injection, vaccine and placebo recipients gave samples. Assay used: immunoSEQ multiplex PCR; TCRdb lists only in-frame clones, some missing. This repertoire shows 410,000 or so clones, 80% to 95% found once; its top ten account for about 1.6%. The germline V gene has CDR1 LGHDT and CDR2 YNNKEL (reference sequence). V dropped 4 bases and J dropped 5; count of bases not matched to a gene: 11. This CDR3 spans 16 amino acids. The V and J genes are TRBV3-1 (or the pseudogene TRBV3-2) and TRBJ2-3, with 8 bases fitting TRBD2. This material consisted of peripheral blood, taken in a trial of Ad26.COV2.S vaccine versus placebo. This clonotype was sampled from a person aged 18-65 years who received the Ad26.COV2.S COVID-19 vaccine or a placebo. CDR3 residues: CASSPGDWRGEDTQYF. CDR3 in DNA: TGTGCCAGCAGCCCCGGGGACTGGCGGGGGGAAGATACGCAGTATTTT.